This entry features one TCR beta chain sequence. Trimming took 3 bases from V and 4 from J, leaving 12 bases between them. The CDR3 is 14 residues long. The germline CDR1 and CDR2 sequences are KGHSH and LQKENI. The data derive from a study of blood T cell repertoires in COVID-19. Study background: PBMCs, B-cell-depleted T cells, or T cells provided the cDNA or gDNA that made up the material.

Authors' data handling: It was from reference gene primer amplification that nucleated cell counts were estimated. TCRdb's table, derived via immunoSEQ multiplex PCR, lists solely in-frame clones and lacks some. V and J calls and clone size are copied from that table; D and trimming were computed from the DNA. The sample gives some 97,000 clones, over 65% of which show up once; about 13% is in the top ten. The TCR sequence derives from a human donor in a cohort sampled during active COVID-19. The specimen was peripheral blood. The J gene is TRBJ1-1, the V gene TRBV18; D gene ambiguous. The CDR3 bases are TGTGCCAGCTCACCCCGAGTCAAGAGCACTGAAGCTTTCTTT. Translating it yields CASSPRVKSTEAFF.